The 10 T cell receptor beta chains below were found in one sample sequenced in a study of blood T cell repertoires in COVID-19. TCRdb's table, derived via immunoSEQ multiplex PCR, lists solely in-frame clones and lacks some. This table has 250,000 or so clones, around 84% appearing once. The sequencing input was peripheral blood. These receptors came from a man aged 35 to 55 who had recovered from COVID-19.

The CDR3 nucleotides read TGCGCCAGCAGCTTGACAGGGGGCTACACTGAAGCTTTCTTT. Residues: CASSLTGGYTEAFF. This sequence joins TRBV5-1 and TRBJ1-1, with 9 positions matching TRBD1. The junction had 1 base not matched to a gene; V was cut back by 1 base and J by 3 bases. The CDR3 totals 14 residues. The germline CDR1 and CDR2 sequences are SGHRS and YFSETQ.

The rearrangement links TRBV7-2 to TRBJ1-5; tentative D call: TRBD1 (5 bases). This CDR3 has 14 amino acids. The V end lost 4 bases, the J end lost 4 bases, and 11 bases lay between the germline ends. Germline V gene sequence: CDR1 SGHTA, CDR2 FQGNSA. The CDR3 region is CASSSQALNQPQHF. The CDR3 nucleotides read TGTGCCAGCAGCTCACAGGCCCTAAATCAGCCCCAGCATTTT.

The V gene is TRBV9, the J gene TRBJ1-6; 11 nucleotides line up with TRBD1. Germline V CDR1 and CDR2: SGDLS, YYNGEE. The CDR3 is 18 residues long. Trimming took 0 bases from V and 1 from J; bases not matched to a gene: 3. The CDR3 DNA follows: TGTGCCAGCAGCGTAGAGGGGACAGGGGGTTCCTATAATTCACCCCTCCACTTT. Translated: CASSVEGTGGSYNSPLHF. The full variable domain, in which reference TRBV9 and TRBJ1-6 provide the parts outside the CDR3, is DSGVTQTPKHLITATGQRVTLRCSPRSGDLSVYWYQQSLDQGLQFLIQYYNGEERAKGNILERFSAQQFPDLHSELNLSSLELGDSALYFCASSVEGTGGSYNSPLHFGNGTRLTVT.

The chain is built from TRBV7-8 and TRBJ1-1, with a tentative D call TRBD1 (5 bases). The CDR3 is 14 residues long. V was trimmed by 3 bases and J by 5 bases, leaving 13 bases between them. Germline values: CDR1 SGHVS, CDR2 FQNEAQ. The CDR3: CASSFSGGVTEAFF. The CDR3 DNA reads TGTGCCAGCAGCTTTTCGGGAGGGGTTACTGAAGCTTTCTTT.

The chain employs TRBV7-9 and TRBJ2-1, with unresolved D. This CDR3 has 12 residues. Germline lookup yields CDR1 SEHNR and CDR2 FQNEAQ (reference sequence). The V gene lost 1 base and the J gene lost 9 bases, with 7 bases spanning the gap. The CDR3 nucleotides read TGTGCCAGCAGCTTAGATTTCGGTGAGCAGTTCTTC. It codes for CASSLDFGEQFF. The full variable domain, with the rest looked up from reference TRBV7-9 and TRBJ2-1, is DTGVSQNPRHKITKRGQNVTFRCDPISEHNRLYWYRQTLGQGPEFLTYFQNEAQLEKSRLLSDRFSAERPKGSFSTLEIQRTEQGDSAMYLCASSLDFGEQFFGPGTRLTVL.

The chain couples TRBV10-1 to TRBJ2-7, with D possibly being TRBD2 (5 bases). The germline V gene encodes CDR1 WNHNN and CDR2 SYGVQD (reference sequence). V lost 4 bases to trimming and J lost 3 bases, with 10 bases between them. The length of the CDR3 is 13 residues. CDR3 sequence: CASSASIFYEQYF. CDR3 bases: TGCGCCAGCAGTGCTAGCATCTTCTACGAGCAGTACTTC.

This sequence joins TRBV30 and TRBJ1-5; possibly TRBD1 for D (5 bases). CDR3 length equals 14 residues. The V gene's germline CDR1 is GTSNPN and CDR2 SVGIG (reference sequence). V gave up 1 base and J gave up 4 bases, with 11 bases separating them. CDR3 protein: CAWSGGVLNQPQHF. Written as DNA, the CDR3 is TGTGCCTGGAGTGGGGGGGTCCTGAATCAGCCCCAGCATTTT.

The chain combines TRBV30 with TRBJ2-1; the D is unclear. Trimming shortened V by 2 bases and J by 4 bases, and 12 bases separated the two germline ends. This CDR3 comprises 14 residues. Germline CDR1 GTSNPN, CDR2 SVGIG (reference sequence). CDR3 amino acids: CAWSSVSPYNEQFF. The CDR3 bases are TGTGCCTGGAGTTCGGTTAGCCCGTACAATGAGCAGTTCTTC.

The chain employs TRBV5-5 and TRBJ1-4, with TRBD1 matching over 8 bases. This CDR3 spans 16 amino acids. V trimming: 3 bases; J trimming: 1 base; junction bases outside the gene matches: 5. The germline V gene has CDR1 SGHKS and CDR2 YYEKEE (reference sequence). CDR3 DNA sequence: TGTGCCAGCAGCTCAGGGGGCGGAGGAACTAATGAAAAACTGTTTTTT. Translating it yields CASSSGGGGTNEKLFF.

This chain connects TRBV21-1 to TRBJ2-1; the table's D call, TRBD1, has no DNA check behind it. TRBV21-1 counts as a pseudogene. The CDR3 loop spans 15 amino acids. The CDR3 sequence: CASSKRRDRHNEQFF. In DNA, the CDR3 is TGTGCCAGCAGCAAACGTAGGGACAGACACAATGAGCAGTTCTTC.